This record looks at one T cell receptor beta chain sequence and its context. Its antigen is unidentified. This sample was included in a study of identifying expanded T cells in peripheral blood. Some clones are missing from TCRdb's copy, which holds only in-frame ones; the method was immunoSEQ multiplex PCR. Found here are some 65,000 clones, about 80% of them singletons; the top ten hold approximately 19%. Findings of the study overall: Variance in clone template counts between approximately two-week samples significantly increased with total template count across all healthy donors.

This CDR3 spans 15 amino acids. The V end was cut by 6 bases, the J end by 6 bases, with 18 bases between. Per germline, CDR1 MNHEY and CDR2 SMNVEV (reference sequence). The clonotype was recovered from a person aged 18 to 75 in good health. The chain employs TRBV27 and TRBJ2-1; D gene ambiguous. Sequencing was carried out using blood. DNA for the CDR3: TGTGCCAGCAGAATCCGGGCCCCGGACGGCAATGAGCAGTTCTTC. Translating gives CASRIRAPDGNEQFF.